This TCR beta chain was observed in a study of blood T cells in healthy people across ages. Primers used in a second PCR of roughly 6 to 11 cycles were a sample-barcoded 5' primer and a J-beta primer mix. Unique molecular identifiers of 12 random nucleotides labeled each cDNA. Each CDR3 protein gets one entry after TCRdb re-called the 5' RACE reads with MiXCR. This table has some 1.8 million distinct CDR3 sequences, about two fifths appearing once. Total RNA was extracted at no less than 6 micrograms per sample. Germline V gene data show CDR1 as SGDLS and CDR2 as YYNGEE. The length of the CDR3 is 15 residues. The V end lost 0 bases, the J end lost 3 bases, and 7 bases lay between the germline ends.

This chain joins TRBV9 and TRBJ1-6; D ambiguous. The clonotype was recovered from a human donor in good health. The sample was blood. This CDR3 reads CASSVDHSYNSPLHF. The CDR3 DNA is TGTGCCAGCAGCGTAGACCATAGCTATAATTCACCCCTCCACTTT.